Below are 21 T cell receptor beta chains sequenced from a single sample in a study of T cell repertoires in aging, cancer and after chemotherapy. A mixed TRB-A/B primer pool amplified rearranged TRB by multiplex touch-down PCR. TCRdb re-called the multiplex PCR reads with MiXCR, one entry per CDR3 protein. This sample has some 5,200 distinct CDR3 sequences; roughly 27% occur once, and the top ten carry 6.5% to 9%. Peripheral blood genomic DNA, not sorted cells or RNA, was the template. The sample consisted of blood. The receptor source for this set is a human donor in good health.

This chain links TRBV5-1 with TRBJ2-2; D ambiguous. V shed 0 bases and J shed 4 bases, with 7 bases lying between them. The CDR3 contains 14 residues. CDR1 is SGHRS, CDR2 YFSETQ, per germline. CDR3 in amino acids: CASSLGRSTGELFF. DNA for the CDR3: TGCGCCAGCAGCTTGGGCCGGAGCACCGGGGAGCTGTTTTTT.

Relative to its sample, this clonotype is medium-sized (0.01 to 0.1%). The rearrangement uses TRBV27 and TRBJ1-6; tentative D call: TRBD1 (5 bases). This CDR3 contains 14 residues. V shed 3 bases and J shed 8 bases, with 11 bases lying between them. Germline assignment: CDR1 MNHEY and CDR2 SMNVEV (reference sequence). CDR3 protein: CASSLGTRDSPLHF. The CDR3 DNA is TGTGCCAGCAGTTTGGGGACTCGGGATTCACCCCTCCACTTT.

In its sample, this clonotype ranks as medium-sized. V and J are TRBV6-1 and TRBJ1-2; D remains unclear. Trimming removed 6 bases from V and 0 bases from J, with 8 bases in between. This CDR3 comprises 13 residues. Germline CDR1 is MNHNS and CDR2 is SASEGT. In DNA form, the CDR3 reads TGTGCCAGCAGCGAAAATGCTAACTATGGCTACACCTTC. Its protein is CASSENANYGYTF.

By its share, this clonotype is medium-sized. This CDR3 reads CASRPTGRTEAFF. The CDR3 region has the DNA TGTGCCAGCAGGCCAACAGGGCGCACTGAAGCTTTCTTT. This chain joins TRBV6-5 and TRBJ1-1; D is perhaps TRBD1 (6 bases). V lost 6 bases and J lost 4, with 12 bases in between. The CDR3 spans 13 residues. Looked up from germline, CDR1 is MNHEY and CDR2 is SVGAGI.

This chain links TRBV12-3 or TRBV12-4 with TRBJ1-2; the D gene is possibly TRBD1 (5 bases). V was cut by 5 bases and J by 7 bases, with 17 bases left in between. CDR3 length: 14 residues. The CDR3 nucleotides read TGTGCCAGCAGTCCCGGGGACCGATGGAGTGGCTACACCTTC. As protein: CASSPGDRWSGYTF.

The chain employs TRBV19 and TRBJ2-1, with 7 bases matching TRBD1. The germline CDR1 and CDR2 sequences are LNHDA and SQIVND (reference sequence). This CDR3 has 15 residues. The V gene end was trimmed by 5 bases and the J gene end by 3 bases; junction bases not matched to a gene: 7. CDR3 amino acids: CASSSLGQNYNEQFF. CDR3 coding DNA: TGTGCCAGTAGTTCCTTGGGACAGAACTACAATGAGCAGTTCTTC.

Relative to its sample, this clonotype is medium-sized. CDR3 bases: TGTGCCAGTAGGCGTCAGCAACAAGAGACCCAGTACTTC. It translates to CASRRQQQETQYF. The genes are TRBV19 and TRBJ2-5; D not certain. Trimming removed 6 bases at V and 2 bases at J, with 10 bases between. CDR1 LNHDA and CDR2 SQIVND come from the germline V gene (reference sequence). CDR3 length equals 13 residues.

By sample fraction, this clonotype is medium-sized. The CDR3 region has the DNA TGTGCCAGCAGTCCCGACAGGACTGGGGCCAACGTCCTGACTTTC. Translation: CASSPDRTGANVLTF. The rearrangement links TRBV27 to TRBJ2-6; weak D call: TRBD1 (6 bases). Trimming shortened V by 5 bases and J by 2 bases, and 10 bases separated the two germline ends. Germline assignment: CDR1 MNHEY and CDR2 SMNVEV (reference sequence). The CDR3 extends over 15 amino acids.

In this sample, this clonotype is medium-sized. The rearrangement joins TRBV10-3 to TRBJ1-2, with D perhaps TRBD1 (5 bases). The CDR3 sequence is 11 residues long. Trimming pared 8 bases from V and 8 bases from J, leaving 12 bases between. Germline assignment: CDR1 ENHRY and CDR2 SYGVKD. The CDR3: CAIDGGVGYTF. The CDR3 DNA sequence: TGTGCCATCGATGGGGGTGTGGGCTACACCTTC.

The chain carries TRBV9 and TRBJ1-2, with D hard to call. Between the trimmed V and J ends, which lost 3 bases and 2 bases, there was a span of 8 bases. The CDR3 contains 13 residues. CDR1 SGDLS and CDR2 YYNGEE come from the germline V gene. The CDR3 nucleotides read TGTGCCAGCAGCGCGGCGTCCAACTATGGCTACACCTTC. Translation: CASSAASNYGYTF.

This clonotype showed up just a few times. The genes are TRBV5-6 and TRBJ1-1; no clear D. V was shortened by 1 base and J by 2 bases, with 6 bases between the two germline ends. CDR3 size: 13 residues. Germline V gene lookup returns CDR1 SGHDT and CDR2 YYEEEE. The CDR3 region has the DNA TGTGCCAGCAGCTTGCGACAAAACACTGAAGCTTTCTTT. Amino acid sequence: CASSLRQNTEAFF.

This sequence joins TRBV12-3 or TRBV12-4 and TRBJ2-2, with TRBD2 as a possible D gene (5 bases). Trimming cost V 2 bases and J 1 base, with 8 bases left between them. The CDR3 consists of 15 residues. This CDR3 is CASSLLSGNTGELFF. The CDR3 DNA follows: TGTGCCAGCAGTTTATTAAGCGGGAACACCGGGGAGCTGTTTTTT.

By share, this clonotype ranks as medium-sized. V usage is TRBV6-5 and J usage is TRBJ2-7, with TRBD2 matching over 7 bases. The junction had 12 bases not matched to a gene; V was cut back by 10 bases and J by 3 bases. This CDR3 is 14 amino acids long. Germline CDR1 MNHEY, CDR2 SVGAGI. The CDR3 bases are TGTGCCACCATACCCGCGGGGGTACTCTACGAGCAGTACTTC. The encoded protein is CATIPAGVLYEQYF.

This clonotype is large (0.1 to 1%) by share. The chain links TRBV29-1 to TRBJ1-2; 9 bases are shared with TRBD1. Unmatched junction bases numbered 7, after V lost 3 bases and J lost 5 bases. Germline V lookup: CDR1 SQVTM, CDR2 ANQGSEA. The CDR3 loop spans 14 amino acids. CDR3 nucleotide sequence: TGCAGCGTTGATGACAGGGGGGGAGGTTATGGCTACACCTTC. Translating gives CSVDDRGGGYGYTF.

This clonotype ranks as medium-sized. V and J are TRBV19 and TRBJ1-6, with D unclear. The length of the CDR3 is 14 residues. CDR1 is LNHDA, CDR2 SQIVND, per germline (reference sequence). V was shortened by 1 base and J by 7 bases, with 8 bases between the two germline ends. The CDR3 bases are TGTGCCAGTAGTATAGGACAAGCGAATTCACCCCTCCACTTT. Its translation: CASSIGQANSPLHF.

This clonotype is classed as medium-sized. The chain is built from TRBV19 and TRBJ2-3, with D possibly TRBD2 on 5 matching bases. The length of the CDR3 is 14 residues. With 7 bases removed from V and 0 bases from J, the gap between germline ends came to 11 bases. The germline gives CDR1 LNHDA, CDR2 SQIVND (reference sequence). The CDR3 nucleotides read TGTGCCAGTAAACGGCGGGCTAGCACAGATACGCAGTATTTT. Residues: CASKRRASTDTQYF.

The chain has TRBV28 and TRBJ2-5; D remains ambiguous. CDR1 is MDHEN, CDR2 SYDVKM, per germline. The CDR3 extends over 12 amino acids. The CDR3 loop is CASAGPRETQYF. The CDR3 nucleotides are TGTGCAAGTGCCGGGCCCCGGGAGACCCAGTACTTC. Full variable domain (rest looked up from reference TRBV28 and TRBJ2-5): DVKVTQSSRYLVKRTGEKVFLECVQDMDHENMFWYRQDPGLGLRLIYFSYDVKMKEKGDIPEGYSVSREKKERFSLILESASTNQTSMYLCASAGPRETQYFGPGTRLLVL.

By sample share, this clonotype is medium-sized. CDR3 sequence: CASSETGSYEQYF. The CDR3, as DNA: TGTGCCAGCTCTGAAACCGGCTCCTACGAGCAGTACTTC. This chain connects TRBV6-5 to TRBJ2-7; D gene uncertain. The germline V and J ends were trimmed by 8 bases and 0 bases, with 11 bases remaining between them. The CDR3 length is 13 residues. Germline V gene sequence: CDR1 MNHEY, CDR2 SVGAGI.

This clonotype is medium-sized in the sample. CDR3 sequence: CASSLDRRDTQYF. The CDR3 DNA reads as TGTGCCAGCAGTTTAGACCGTCGGGATACGCAGTATTTT. The chain has TRBV27 and TRBJ2-3; D is uncertain. The CDR3 consists of 13 residues. V lost 2 bases, J lost 6 bases, and 9 bases lay in between. Germline assignment: CDR1 MNHEY and CDR2 SMNVEV (reference sequence).

This clonotype is judged medium-sized (0.01 to 0.1%). This sequence joins TRBV30 and TRBJ1-2; possibly TRBD1 for D (6 bases). Germline V gives CDR1 GTSNPN, CDR2 SVGIG (reference sequence). The CDR3 has 12 amino acids. Trimming took 3 bases from V and 8 from J, leaving 13 bases between them. CDR3 in DNA: TGTGCCTGGAGCGCAGGGGAGGGGGGCTACACCTTC. Amino acids: CAWSAGEGGYTF. Based on the CDR3 plus reference TRBV30 and TRBJ1-2, the full variable domain is SQTIHQWPATLVQPVGSPLSLECTVEGTSNPNLYWYRQAAGRGLQLLFYSVGIGQISSEVPQNLSASRPQDRQFILSSKKLLLSDSGFYLCAWSAGEGGYTFGSGTRLTVV.

The V gene is TRBV27, the J gene TRBJ1-1, with D unresolved. Germline CDR1 is MNHEY and CDR2 is SMNVEV (reference sequence). V lost 8 bases to trimming and J lost 4 bases, with 5 bases between them. The CDR3 is 10 residues long. This CDR3 reads CASAGTEAFF. CDR3 bases: TGTGCCAGCGCGGGCACTGAAGCTTTCTTT.